This is a list of T cell receptor beta chains from one sample in a study of vaccination and CD4 T cells after COVID-19. No cognate antigen is known for these TCRs. MiXCR, run by TCRdb on the PCR reads, gives a single entry per CDR3 protein. The data show approximately 21,000 distinct CDR3 sequences, with around 47% seen just once and approximately 26% held by the top ten. Here the sequenced sample was CD4+ T cells from blood, cultured in vitro, taken before SARS-CoV-2 vaccination. These receptors originate from a human donor who had recovered from COVID-19. Each CDR3 is given with its conserved first and last residue. The order of the fields is CDR3 length, D gene, J gene, V gene, clone size, CDR3 DNA, CDR3 protein. A D gene is named only where the DNA matches it firmly. Clone size appears in some rows only: once, few, many, or a class for an expanded clone.

13	NA	TRBJ1-6	TRBV6-2/TRBV6-3	once	TGTGCCAGCAGTTCGAGGGTAGATTCACCCCTCCACTTT	CASSSRVDSPLHF
14	NA	TRBJ1-2	TRBV19	few	TGTGCCAGTAGTTTTCGGGAAGCTAACTATGGCTACACCTTC	CASSFREANYGYTF
14	TRBD1	TRBJ1-1	TRBV20-1	NA	TGCAGTGCTAGACAGGGGGCAGGGAACACTGAAGCTTTCTTT	CSARQGAGNTEAFF
20	TRBD2	TRBJ2-1	TRBV6-2/TRBV6-3	few	TGTGCCAGCAGTTCCCCGGGACTAGCGGGGGGGCCAGTCTCCTACAATGAGCAGTTCTTC	CASSSPGLAGGPVSYNEQFF
17	TRBD2	TRBJ2-5	TRBV4-3	NA	TGCGCCAGCAGCCAAGGAGGGCTAGCGGGGGGGAAAGAGACCCAGTACTTC	CASSQGGLAGGKETQYF
13	TRBD1	TRBJ1-2	TRBV30	NA	TGTGCCTGGGCAGACAGGGGGCAAAACGGCTACACCTTC	CAWADRGQNGYTF
12	NA	TRBJ1-1	TRBV20-1	few	TGCAGTGCTAGAGGACAGGAACTTCAGGCTTTCTTT	CSARGQELQAFF
16	NA	TRBJ1-3	TRBV21-1	NA	TGTGCCAGCAGCAAAGTAGTCCGAGGCTCTGGAAACACCATATATTTT	CASSKVVRGSGNTIYF
16	TRBD1	TRBJ2-5	TRBV6-2/TRBV6-3	few	TGTGCCAGCAGTTACTCCAGACAGGGGGCGGGAGAGACCCAGTACTTC	CASSYSRQGAGETQYF
12	NA	TRBJ1-5	TRBV27	NA	TGTGCCAGCAGTTTTAGGGGTCAGCCCCAGCATTTT	CASSFRGQPQHF
13	NA	TRBJ2-5	TRBV6-2/TRBV6-3	NA	TGTGCCAGCAGCCGACAGACCGGGGAGACCCAGTACTTC	CASSRQTGETQYF
15	NA	TRBJ1-5	TRBV19	NA	TGTGCCAGTAGTGCCGCCGGGACCGGGGGACAGCCCCAGCATTTT	CASSAAGTGGQPQHF
15	TRBD1	TRBJ1-2	TRBV19	few	TGTGCCAGTAGTATAGGTAGACAGGGCCACTATGGCTACACCTTC	CASSIGRQGHYGYTF
12	NA	TRBJ1-1	TRBV12-3/TRBV12-4	NA	TGTGCCAGCAGTTTATTGACAGGTGAAGCTTTCTTT	CASSLLTGEAFF
14	NA	TRBJ2-1	TRBV19	NA	TGTGCCAGTATGGGTCAGGGGAGGGTGAATGAGCAGTTCTTC	CASMGQGRVNEQFF
16	NA	TRBJ1-1	TRBV12-3/TRBV12-4	NA	TGTGCCAGCAGCCCTATCCCACAGGCGCCGAACACTGAAGCTTTCTTT	CASSPIPQAPNTEAFF
20	TRBD2	TRBJ2-3	TRBV7-2	few	TGTGCCAGCAGCACTCCCCCCTCCGGGGGGGATGTTCACGGTACAGATACGCAGTATTTT	CASSTPPSGGDVHGTDTQYF
14	NA	TRBJ2-3	TRBV4-3	NA	TGCGCCAGCAGCCAAGATCGAACTGGAGATACGCAGTATTTT	CASSQDRTGDTQYF
12	NA	TRBJ1-2	TRBV10-3	medium-sized	TGTGCCATCAGTGAGCAGTTCTATGGCTACACCTTC	CAISEQFYGYTF
14	TRBD1	TRBJ1-2	TRBV28	NA	TGTGCCAGCAGTCCTCCCGGGACAGGCTATGGCTACACCTTC	CASSPPGTGYGYTF
15	TRBD1	TRBJ2-2	TRBV6-1	few	TGTGCCAGCCGCCCGACAGGGCCAAACACCGGGGAGCTGTTTTTT	CASRPTGPNTGELFF
14	NA	TRBJ2-7	TRBV28	NA	TGTGCCAGCAGTTTTAGGATCGGTTCCTACGAGCAGTACTTC	CASSFRIGSYEQYF
17	TRBD1	TRBJ2-4	TRBV6-5	NA	TGTGCCAGCAGTTACGGTACCCCCGGGACAGGGAAGGACATTCAGTACTTC	CASSYGTPGTGKDIQYF
14	NA	TRBJ1-2	TRBV6-1	few	TGTGCCAGCAGTATAAAAGGCCGGGAAGATGGCTACACCTTC	CASSIKGREDGYTF
13	NA	TRBJ1-1	TRBV7-8	NA	TGTGCCAGCAGACCAACGTGGGGGCCGGAAGCTTTCTTT	CASRPTWGPEAFF
13	NA	TRBJ1-1	TRBV10-3	NA	TGTGGCATCGCACAGCTCATGAACACTGAAGCTTTCTTT	CGIAQLMNTEAFF
16	TRBD1	TRBJ1-2	TRBV6-5	NA	TGTGCCAGCAGTTATCTAAAATTCGGGACAGTCTATGGCTACACCTTC	CASSYLKFGTVYGYTF
14	NA	TRBJ2-3	TRBV10-1	once	TGCGCCAGCAGTGAGGAGTGGGGGACAGATACGCAGTATTTT	CASSEEWGTDTQYF
18	NA	TRBJ2-7	TRBV6-1	NA	TGTGCCAGCAGGAATGATGAACTTGGCTCCGGACAGTCCTACGAGCAGTACTTC	CASRNDELGSGQSYEQYF
15	TRBD2	TRBJ2-3	TRBV20-1	few	TGCAGTGCTTTGCTTCCGGGGGGGTCCACAGATACGCAGTATTTT	CSALLPGGSTDTQYF
15	NA	TRBJ1-4	TRBV24-1	NA	TGTGCCACCAGTGCACCGGGGGCAACTAATGAAAAACTGTTTTTT	CATSAPGATNEKLFF
13	TRBD1	TRBJ1-1	TRBV6-1	NA	TGTGCCAGCAGGGACAGGGTGGACACTGAAGCTTTCTTT	CASRDRVDTEAFF
14	TRBD1	TRBJ1-2	TRBV3-1	NA	TGTGCCAGCAGCCAACAGGACAGGGTTGGCGGCTACACCTTC	CASSQQDRVGGYTF
18	TRBD2	TRBJ2-2	TRBV7-2	NA	TGTGCCAGCAGCTTAGCGCGGGGGGGCAGGGGGGTCGACGGGGAGCTGTTTTTT	CASSLARGGRGVDGELFF
17	NA	TRBJ1-1	TRBV6-2/TRBV6-3	NA	TGTGCCAGCAGTCCAGTTAGGACAGACAAAAGGGAAACTGAAGCTTTCTTT	CASSPVRTDKRETEAFF
15	TRBD1	TRBJ1-1	TRBV11-3	NA	TGTGCCAGCAGCTTAATCAGGACAGGGGGCCCTGAAGCTTTCTTT	CASSLIRTGGPEAFF
12	NA	TRBJ1-5	TRBV19	NA	TGTGCCAGTAAGCGAGCCAATCAGCCCCAGCATTTT	CASKRANQPQHF
16	NA	TRBJ1-1	TRBV11-3	NA	TGTGCCAGCAGCTTAGACTTGACGAACATGAACACTGAAGCTTTCTTT	CASSLDLTNMNTEAFF
17	TRBD1	TRBJ2-2	TRBV6-5	NA	TGTGCCAGCAGTTACTCTTCTCCGGGACAGTGGACCGGGGAGCTGTTTTTT	CASSYSSPGQWTGELFF
15	NA	TRBJ1-5	TRBV11-2	NA	TGTGCCAGCAGCTTAACAGCGTCGGGCAATCAGCCCCAGCATTTT	CASSLTASGNQPQHF
15	NA	TRBJ1-1	TRBV6-2/TRBV6-3	NA	TGTGCCAGCAACAACGGGCCGGGCCTGAACACTGAAGCTTTCTTT	CASNNGPGLNTEAFF
14	NA	TRBJ1-1	TRBV6-1	few	TGTGCCAGCAGTCTCACAGGGTTGAACACTGAAGCTTTCTTT	CASSLTGLNTEAFF
16	NA	TRBJ1-5	TRBV7-2	NA	TGTGCCAGCAGCCAAGATTTAAGAGACAGAAATCAGCCCCAGCATTTT	CASSQDLRDRNQPQHF
15	NA	TRBJ1-5	TRBV2	few	TGTGCCAGCAGTGGTGTAGGGGGTAGCAATCAGCCCCAGCATTTT	CASSGVGGSNQPQHF
12	NA	TRBJ1-5	TRBV30	few	TGTGCCCCTTCGGGACGCAATCAGCCCCAGCATTTT	CAPSGRNQPQHF
11	NA	TRBJ1-2	TRBV6-1	few	TGTGCCAGCAAAAGAGGGTATGGCTACACCTTC	CASKRGYGYTF
13	NA	TRBJ1-3	TRBV11-2	NA	TGTGCCAGCAGCTCGGGACGGAGGGACACCATATATTTT	CASSSGRRDTIYF
16	NA	TRBJ1-1	TRBV27	NA	TGTGCCAGCGGTCCTCAAGGACCGCCACTAAACACTGAAGCTTTCTTT	CASGPQGPPLNTEAFF
14	NA	TRBJ1-1	TRBV5-1	NA	TGCGCCAGCAGCTTTGGCAGTGTGAACACTGAAGCTTTCTTT	CASSFGSVNTEAFF
11	NA	TRBJ1-1	TRBV6-1	few	TGTGCCAGCAGACAGGGATCTGAAGCTTTCTTT	CASRQGSEAFF
15	NA	TRBJ1-5	TRBV5-4	NA	TGTGCCAGCAGCTTGGATGGGGGAGGAGGTCAGCCCCAGCATTTT	CASSLDGGGGQPQHF